A selection of T cell receptor beta chains follows, all from one sample in a study of shared clonotypes between healthy human individuals. The table came from immunoSEQ multiplex PCR; TCRdb's copy has only in-frame clones and leaves some out. The sample consists of a few hundred thousand clones, roughly 97% of them appearing once. The sample taken for sequencing was naive CD4+ T cells sorted from blood. These receptors all stem from a woman in her twenties or thirties in good health. The CDR3 runs from the conserved cysteine through the conserved F or W. A D gene is named only where the DNA matches it firmly. Clone size appears in some rows only: once, few, many, or a class for an expanded clone.

cdr3_aa cdr3_nt clone_size v_call d_call j_call
CASSVQGYEQYF TGTGCCAGCAGCGTACAGGGATACGAGCAGTACTTC . TRBV2 . TRBJ2-7
CASSQDRAYEQYF TGCGCCAGCAGCCAGGACAGGGCTTACGAGCAGTACTTC . TRBV5-1 TRBD1 TRBJ2-7
CASKSPGGAGANVLTF TGTGCCAGCAAATCACCGGGGGGCGCTGGGGCCAACGTCCTGACTTTC . TRBV28 . TRBJ2-6
CASSFWELEETQYF TGTGCCAGCAGCTTTTGGGAGTTGGAAGAGACCCAGTACTTC . TRBV7-9 . TRBJ2-5
CASSLDTGGIF TGTGCCAGCAGCTTAGATACCGGGGGGATCTTC . TRBV11-2 TRBD2 TRBJ2-1
CASSEWVDQETQYF TGTGCCAGCAGTGAATGGGTAGACCAAGAGACCCAGTACTTC once TRBV6-1 . TRBJ2-5
CASSLRSSLFF TGTGCCAGTAGTCTTCGGTCGTCCCTGTTTTTT . TRBV19 . TRBJ1-4
CASSEQGWGTVNEQFF TGTGCCAGCAGCGAACAGGGTTGGGGGACCGTCAATGAGCAGTTCTTC . TRBV9 . TRBJ2-1
CASSLGLAGPAPYEQYF TGCGCCAGCAGCCTCGGACTAGCGGGACCTGCGCCCTACGAGCAGTACTTC once TRBV4-1 TRBD2 TRBJ2-7
CSAKTVLADTQYF TGCAGCGCCAAAACGGTTCTGGCAGATACGCAGTATTTT . TRBV29-1 . TRBJ2-3
CSVAGSSYNEQFF TGCAGCGTTGCTGGGAGCTCCTACAATGAGCAGTTCTTC . TRBV29-1 . TRBJ2-1
CASSIMDGSSYEQYF TGTGCCAGTAGTATCATGGACGGCAGCTCCTACGAGCAGTACTTC . TRBV19 . TRBJ2-7
CASSHPGTGDTEAFF TGCGCCAGCAGCCACCCTGGGACAGGGGATACTGAAGCTTTCTTT . TRBV4-1 TRBD1 TRBJ1-1
CASSSFTFSNEKLFF TGTGCCAGCAGTTCTTTTACCTTTTCCAATGAAAAACTGTTTTTT . TRBV28 . TRBJ1-4
CASSLRNTEAFF TGTGCCAGCTCACTCAGGAACACTGAAGCTTTCTTT . TRBV18 . TRBJ1-1
CSVESPGTGAYQYF TGCAGCGTAGAGAGTCCCGGGACAGGGGCCTACCAGTACTTC . TRBV29-1 TRBD1 TRBJ2-7
CASSPTSYEQYF TGTGCCAGCAGTCCCACCTCCTACGAGCAGTACTTC . TRBV2 . TRBJ2-7
CASRQSWANVLTF TGTGCCAGCAGACAGAGCTGGGCCAACGTCCTGACTTTC . TRBV28 . TRBJ2-6
CASQNGELFF TGTGCCAGCCAGAACGGGGAGCTGTTTTTT . TRBV2 . TRBJ2-2
CASQIPGPTTEAFF TGCGCCAGCCAAATTCCAGGGCCAACAACTGAAGCTTTCTTT . TRBV5-1 . TRBJ1-1
CASSLTVSEANVLTF TGTGCCAGCAGTTTGACGGTCTCCGAGGCCAACGTCCTGACTTTC once TRBV6-5 . TRBJ2-6
CASSLRGRWNTEAFF TGTGCCAGCAGCTTAAGGGGGCGGTGGAACACTGAAGCTTTCTTT once TRBV5-6 TRBD1 TRBJ1-1
CASSPSTFSRGLNEKLFF TGTGCCAGCAGCCCCTCAACGTTCTCTCGCGGGCTTAATGAAAAACTGTTTTTT once TRBV27 . TRBJ1-4
CASSKLAGYNEQFF TGTGCCAGCAGTAAACTAGCGGGATACAATGAGCAGTTCTTC . TRBV27 TRBD2 TRBJ2-1
CASSSRDRGPGYTF TGTGCCAGCAGCAGCCGGGACAGGGGGCCTGGCTACACCTTC . TRBV7-2 TRBD1 TRBJ1-2
CASSLGGLDLRGYTF TGCGCCAGCAGCTTGGGGGGGCTGGACCTCCGAGGCTACACCTTC . TRBV5-1 . TRBJ1-2
CATENRGRRETQYF TGCGCCACTGAGAACAGGGGGCGCCGGGAGACCCAGTACTTC . TRBV5-1 TRBD1 TRBJ2-5
CASREGVVGQETQYF TGTGCCAGCAGGGAAGGGGTAGTGGGCCAAGAGACCCAGTACTTC . TRBV7-2 . TRBJ2-5
CASETGPDTQYF TGTGCCAGCGAGACAGGCCCAGATACGCAGTATTTT . TRBV2 . TRBJ2-3
CASREGLHFYEQYF TGTGCCAGCAGGGAGGGTCTCCATTTCTACGAGCAGTACTTC . TRBV6-1 . TRBJ2-7
CASSLGLAGADTQYF TGTGCCAGCAGCTTAGGACTAGCGGGAGCAGATACGCAGTATTTT . TRBV7-9 TRBD2 TRBJ2-3
CASSLAGTSGYTYEQYF TGCGCCAGCAGCTTGGCCGGGACTAGCGGGTACACCTACGAGCAGTACTTC . TRBV5-1 TRBD2 TRBJ2-7
CASRLGGGSSTDTQYF TGTGCCAGCCGCCTGGGTGGAGGAAGTAGCACAGATACGCAGTATTTT . TRBV27 . TRBJ2-3
CASSLLDFFNEQFF TGTGCCAGCAGTTTATTGGACTTCTTCAATGAGCAGTTCTTC . TRBV27 . TRBJ2-1
CASRVMMTDLKAFF TGTGCCAGCAGGGTAATGATGACGGACTTGAAAGCTTTCTTT . TRBV7-9 . TRBJ1-1
CASSPMTGMNTEAFF TGTGCCAGCAGCCCTATGACAGGGATGAACACTGAAGCTTTCTTT . TRBV14 TRBD1 TRBJ1-1
CASSRAGEGTEAFF TGCGCCAGCAGCCGCGCAGGGGAGGGAACTGAAGCTTTCTTT . TRBV4-1 . TRBJ1-1
CATTGVNQPQHF TGTGCCACCACAGGGGTTAATCAGCCCCAGCATTTT . TRBV28 TRBD1 TRBJ1-5
CASSVDGLAGLETQYF TGTGCCAGCAGCGTAGATGGACTAGCGGGATTAGAGACCCAGTACTTC . TRBV9 TRBD2 TRBJ2-5
CASSLSVGNTEAFF TGTGCCAGCAGTCTTTCGGTAGGGAACACTGAAGCTTTCTTT . TRBV28 . TRBJ1-1